This TCR beta chain was identified during a study of cytomegalovirus exposure and HLA in healthy donors. Across the whole study: Genetic ancestry analysis placed around four fifths of the 398 donors that were genotyped in the Caucasian-associated cluster. Whole-study findings and limits: When presence/absence was analysed, sequencing depth was taken to be roughly uniform across donors. A later analysis linked a missense DCLRE1C variant to TCR beta V- and J-gene trimming. Immune exposure was documented only through CMV serostatus.

Primers: 60 Vbeta forward and 13 Jbeta reverse. Generated by immunoSEQ multiplex PCR, the TCRdb table keeps only in-frame clones and is missing some. The sample lists 200,000 to 250,000 clones, approximately 79% occurring once. The CDR3 spans 14 residues. From germline, CDR1 is LGHNA and CDR2 YNFKEQ. V was cut by 0 bases and J by 0 bases, with 6 bases left in between. Regarding this clone: The antigen remains undetermined.

The TCR comes from a middle-aged man in good health and CMV-seronegative. The chain has TRBV4-2 and TRBJ2-7; perhaps TRBD2 as D (6 bases). Sample: PBMCs. As DNA, the CDR3 is TGTGCCAGCAGCCAAGAACTAGCCTCCTACGAGCAGTACTTC. This translates into CASSQELASYEQYF.